Below are 27 T cell receptor beta chains sequenced from a single sample in a study of cytomegalovirus exposure and HLA in healthy donors. The PCR had 60 Vbeta and 13 Jbeta primers. Profiling relied on immunoSEQ multiplex PCR, and the TCRdb table lists in-frame clones only, not all of them. The table has about 86,000 clones, over 70% seen once. Sequencing used PBMCs. Receptors were obtained from a man in his sixties in good health and CMV-seronegative.

V usage is TRBV18 and J usage is TRBJ2-1; 8 nucleotides match TRBD2. The germline CDR1 and CDR2 sequences are KGHSH and LQKENI. The V segment lost 3 bases and the J segment 3 bases; nucleotides outside the gene matches: 4. The CDR3 consists of 15 residues. The DNA of the CDR3 is TGTGCCAGCTCACCGCCAAGCGGGAGCTACAATGAGCAGTTCTTC. This gives the protein CASSPPSGSYNEQFF.

This clone was recorded a few times. The V call is TRBV6-5, the J call TRBJ2-3; 8 bases fit TRBD2. Per the germline V gene, CDR1 is MNHEY and CDR2 is SVGAGI. This CDR3 spans 14 amino acids. V lost 8 bases to trimming and J lost 4 bases; unmatched junction nucleotides: 8. This CDR3 reads CASSPGLEADTQYF. DNA for the CDR3: TGTGCCAGCTCCCCGGGACTAGAGGCAGATACGCAGTATTTT.

This chain joins TRBV7-2 and TRBJ2-2; 11 positions match TRBD2. Trimming took 5 bases from V and 5 from J; bases not matched to a gene: 7. CDR3 size: 16 residues. The germline V gene encodes CDR1 SGHTA and CDR2 FQGNSA. The CDR3 DNA reads TGTGCCAGCAGCCCCCGACTAGCGGGATGGACCGGGGAGCTGTTTTTT. Protein: CASSPRLAGWTGELFF.

The rearrangement links TRBV5-1 to TRBJ1-2; D unresolved. The CDR3 covers 15 residues. V lost 0 bases, J lost 7 bases, and 16 bases lay in between. Germline V gene data show CDR1 as SGHRS and CDR2 as YFSETQ. The CDR3 DNA reads TGCGCCAGCAGCTTGGAGCCGTTTGGTGCGGCTGGCTACACCTTC. Encoded protein: CASSLEPFGAAGYTF.

The chain uses TRBV11-2 and TRBJ1-2; D possibly corresponds to TRBD1 (6 bases). The germline V gene encodes CDR1 SGHAT and CDR2 FQNNGV. The CDR3 has 13 amino acids. The V end was cut by 6 bases, the J end by 4 bases, with 12 bases between. CDR3 in DNA: TGTGCCAGCAGTTACACAGGGCCCTATGGCTACACCTTC. It encodes CASSYTGPYGYTF.

The V call is TRBV11-2, the J call TRBJ1-5; weak D call: TRBD1 (6 bases). The CDR3 has 15 residues. The V end lost 5 bases, the J end lost 2 bases, and 13 bases lay between the germline ends. Germline V CDR1 and CDR2: SGHAT, FQNNGV. Written as DNA, the CDR3 is TGTGCCAGCAGCCCGACCGGGGGGCGCAATCAGCCCCAGCATTTT. Protein sequence: CASSPTGGRNQPQHF.

The chain recombines TRBV19 with TRBJ1-2, with 7 bases lining up with TRBD1. V lost 5 bases and J lost 2; bases outside the gene matches: 2. The CDR3 is 13 amino acids. Germline-derived CDR1 and CDR2 are LNHDA and SQIVND (reference sequence). The CDR3 here is CASSSDRNYGYTF. CDR3 coding DNA: TGTGCCAGTAGTTCGGACAGGAACTATGGCTACACCTTC.

This rearrangement joins TRBV5-1 to TRBJ1-1; D possibly corresponds to TRBD1 (6 bases). V lost 1 base to trimming and J lost 1 base, with 14 bases between them. This CDR3 region has 16 residues. CDR1 SGHRS and CDR2 YFSETQ come from the germline V gene. In DNA, the CDR3 is TGCGCCAGCAGCTTGATGGGGGCCAGTTCGAACACTGAAGCTTTCTTT. Translation gives CASSLMGASSNTEAFF.

The chain recombines TRBV19 with TRBJ1-1, with 7 bases fitting TRBD1. The V and J ends lost 9 bases and 9 bases, in that order; junction bases with no gene match: 22. The CDR3 runs 16 residues. Germline CDR1 reads LNHDA; CDR2 reads SQIVND (reference sequence). CDR3 DNA: TGTGCCAGCTCCCAATCGCCCGGCCAGGGGGGCGAGAAAGCTTTCTTT. This translates into CASSQSPGQGGEKAFF.

The chain links TRBV6-6 to TRBJ1-5, with a possible D match to TRBD1 (6 bases). The germline gives CDR1 MNHNY, CDR2 SVGAGI (reference sequence). V lost 2 bases to trimming and J lost 6 bases, with 8 bases between them. The CDR3 contains 13 residues. The CDR3 DNA is TGTGCCAGCAGTTACCAGGGGAGTCAGCCCCAGCATTTT. Amino acid sequence: CASSYQGSQPQHF.

This clone was picked up a small number of times. The CDR3, as DNA: TGTGCCAGTAGTCCCTTGGACAGGGACGGGAATGAGCAGTTCTTC. Amino acid sequence: CASSPLDRDGNEQFF. The chain combines TRBV19 with TRBJ2-1; 8 bases are a match to TRBD1. This CDR3 contains 15 residues. Per germline, CDR1 LNHDA and CDR2 SQIVND (reference sequence). The ends lost 5 bases at V and 7 bases at J; junction bases unmatched: 10.

The V call is TRBV6-1, the J call TRBJ2-7; no clear D. Deletions cut 2 bases from V and 6 bases from J, with 11 bases between. Germline V gene data show CDR1 as MNHNS and CDR2 as SASEGT. The CDR3 covers 13 residues. This CDR3 reads CASSEIGWAEQYF. The CDR3, as DNA: TGTGCCAGCAGTGAAATTGGGTGGGCCGAGCAGTACTTC.

This chain links TRBV11-2 with TRBJ1-2, with 8 bases lining up with TRBD1. CDR3 length: 14 residues. The germline gives CDR1 SGHAT, CDR2 FQNNGV. V gave up 1 base and J gave up 3 bases; unmatched junction bases: 1. The CDR3 bases are TGTGCCAGCAGCTTAGGGACAGGGCACTATGGCTACACCTTC. Translating it yields CASSLGTGHYGYTF.

The rearrangement uses TRBV2 and TRBJ1-5, with 8 bases aligning to TRBD1. V lost 3 bases, J lost 7 bases, and 5 bases stayed unmatched. Germline V gene sequence: CDR1 SNHLY, CDR2 FYNNEI. CDR3 length: 14 residues. This CDR3 reads CASSDRTGIQPQHF. The CDR3 DNA follows: TGTGCCAGCAGTGATAGGACAGGGATACAGCCCCAGCATTTT.

This clone was counted once. The genes are TRBV15 and TRBJ2-7; D not resolved. The ends were cut back, 1 base at V and 0 bases at J, with 10 bases in the middle. This CDR3 has 15 residues. CDR1 is LNHNV, CDR2 YYDKDF, per germline (reference sequence). CDR3 DNA sequence: TGTGCCACCAGCAGAGGTAACAGTTACTCCTACGAGCAGTACTTC. Encoded protein: CATSRGNSYSYEQYF.

The chain joins TRBV29-1 to TRBJ2-1; D ambiguous. Germline loops: CDR1 SQVTM, CDR2 ANQGSEA. V was pared by 7 bases and J by 7 bases, with 17 bases between. CDR3 length equals 13 residues. CDR3 residues: CSATNWARNEQFF. The DNA for the CDR3 is TGCAGCGCTACGAACTGGGCCAGGAATGAGCAGTTCTTC.

J is TRBJ1-6 and V is TRBV5-1, with D unclear. The CDR3 is made up of 14 amino acids. Trimming cost V 0 bases and J 7 bases, with 8 bases left between them. Per germline, CDR1 SGHRS and CDR2 YFSETQ. DNA of the CDR3: TGCGCCAGCAGCTTGGCCCTCGGGAATTCACCCCTCCACTTT. Its protein is CASSLALGNSPLHF.

The rearrangement joins TRBV28 to TRBJ2-2; 7 nucleotides agree with TRBD2. Germline CDR1 reads MDHEN; CDR2 reads SYDVKM. V was pared by 7 bases and J by 1 base, with 9 bases of the junction left unmatched. The CDR3 has 16 amino acids. The CDR3 nucleotides read TGTGCCAGCACCCTTGGGGGGGGAGGGAACACCGGGGAGCTGTTTTTT. It yields the protein CASTLGGGGNTGELFF.

The chain links TRBV5-1 to TRBJ1-6; D unresolved. The germline V gene has CDR1 SGHRS and CDR2 YFSETQ. Trimming removed 0 bases from V and 9 bases from J, with 7 bases in between. The CDR3 runs 13 residues. This chain's CDR3 is CASSLEDFSPLHF. CDR3 nucleotide sequence: TGCGCCAGCAGCTTGGAGGACTTTTCACCCCTCCACTTT.

V is TRBV9 and J is TRBJ2-3; 7 bases are shared with TRBD2. There are 15 residues in the CDR3. Germline V gene lookup returns CDR1 SGDLS and CDR2 YYNGEE. V was clipped by 0 bases and J by 4 bases; unmatched bases: 5. CDR3 protein: CASSVGAGVADTQYF. In DNA, the CDR3 is TGTGCCAGCAGCGTAGGGGCGGGGGTGGCAGATACGCAGTATTTT.

V gene TRBV4-1 combines with J gene TRBJ2-2, with 7 nucleotides matching TRBD2. The CDR3 loop spans 15 amino acids. Germline lookup yields CDR1 MGHRA and CDR2 YSYEKL. Germline trimming cut 4 bases from V and 7 bases from J; bases unmatched to any gene: 9. The CDR3 coding sequence is TGCGCCAGCAGCCCCCGGGGGGTCCGGAACGGGGAGCTGTTTTTT. This gives the protein CASSPRGVRNGELFF.

This chain joins TRBV5-8 and TRBJ2-5; 7 bases fit TRBD2. Germline V gene data show CDR1 as SGHTS and CDR2 as YDEGEE. Germline trimming cut 7 bases from V and 7 bases from J; bases unmatched to any gene: 1. The CDR3 covers 10 residues. CDR3 amino acids: CASRGVTQYF. In DNA, the CDR3 is TGTGCCAGCCGGGGGGTGACCCAGTACTTC.

This chain uses TRBV19 with TRBJ1-5; D uncertain. The CDR3 has 15 amino acids. V shed 7 bases and J shed 0 bases, with 13 bases lying between them. Germline assignment: CDR1 LNHDA and CDR2 SQIVND (reference sequence). Here the CDR3 DNA reads TGTGCCAGTATGCCGAGGGTCTATAGCAATCAGCCCCAGCATTTT. It encodes CASMPRVYSNQPQHF.

The rearrangement joins TRBV6-5 to TRBJ2-2; D might be TRBD1 (6 bases). The CDR3 extends over 14 amino acids. Germline V gene data show CDR1 as MNHEY and CDR2 as SVGAGI. The ends were cut back, 6 bases at V and 4 bases at J, with 12 bases in the middle. The CDR3 nucleotides read TGTGCCAGCAGAATGGACAGACCCACCGGGGAGCTGTTTTTT. It specifies CASRMDRPTGELFF.

This rearrangement joins TRBV7-9 to TRBJ1-3; no reliable D call. Looked up from germline, CDR1 is SEHNR and CDR2 is FQNEAQ (reference sequence). This CDR3 region has 15 residues. The V end lost 5 bases, the J end lost 0 bases, and 11 bases lay between the germline ends. The CDR3 reads CASSLTAASGNTIYF. CDR3 DNA sequence: TGTGCCAGCAGCCTAACAGCTGCCTCTGGAAACACCATATATTTT.

The V and J genes are TRBV7-2 and TRBJ2-6; no firm D call. The CDR3 has 15 residues. V was shortened by 1 base and J by 2 bases, with 6 bases between the two germline ends. Germline-derived CDR1 and CDR2 are SGHTA and FQGNSA. The CDR3 region has the DNA TGTGCCAGCAGCTTAGGTGGCACTGGGGCCAACGTCCTGACTTTC. Translation gives CASSLGGTGANVLTF. Together with reference TRBV7-2 and TRBJ2-6, the CDR3 gives the full variable domain: GAGVSQSPSNKVTEKGKDVELRCDPISGHTALYWYRQSLGQGLEFLIYFQGNSAPDKSGLPSDRFSAERTGGSVSTLTIQRTQQEDSAVYLCASSLGGTGANVLTFGAGSRLTVL.

The chain carries TRBV28 and TRBJ1-3, with no clear D. The V end was cut by 6 bases, the J end by 0 bases, with 12 bases between. The CDR3 is 15 amino acids. Germline CDR1 reads MDHEN; CDR2 reads SYDVKM. The CDR3, as DNA: TGTGCCAGCAGCTTGGTACGGAGCTCTGGAAACACCATATATTTT. Amino acids: CASSLVRSSGNTIYF.